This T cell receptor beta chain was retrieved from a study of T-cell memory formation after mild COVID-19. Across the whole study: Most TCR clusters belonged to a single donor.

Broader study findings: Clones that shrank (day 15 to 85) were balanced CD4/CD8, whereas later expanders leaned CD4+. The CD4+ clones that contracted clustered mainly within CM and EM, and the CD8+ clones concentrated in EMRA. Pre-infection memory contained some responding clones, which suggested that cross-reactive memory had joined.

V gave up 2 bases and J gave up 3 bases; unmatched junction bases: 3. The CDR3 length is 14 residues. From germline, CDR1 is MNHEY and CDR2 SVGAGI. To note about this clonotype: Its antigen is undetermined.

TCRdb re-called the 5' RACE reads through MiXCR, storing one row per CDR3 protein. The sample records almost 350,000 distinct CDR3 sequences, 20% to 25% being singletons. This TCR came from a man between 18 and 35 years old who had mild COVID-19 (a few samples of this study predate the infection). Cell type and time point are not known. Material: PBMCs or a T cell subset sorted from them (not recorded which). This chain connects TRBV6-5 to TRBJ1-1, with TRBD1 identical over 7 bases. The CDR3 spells CASSYRGLDTEAFF. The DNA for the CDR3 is TGTGCCAGCAGTTACAGGGGGCTCGACACTGAAGCTTTCTTT.